The 32 T cell receptor beta chains reported below all come from one sample, sequenced in a study of early T cells in non-severe SARS-CoV-2 infection. TCRdb re-derived calls from the 5' RACE reads in MiXCR, one entry per CDR3 protein. The profile shows fewer than 60,000 distinct CDR3 sequences, around 4% of them singletons. Sequences were obtained from whole blood. These receptor sequences come from an adult who was a healthcare worker with PCR-confirmed SARS-CoV-2 infection or an uninfected control (not recorded which).

This clonotype was observed at least ten times. The chain combines TRBV7-9 with TRBJ2-3; 12 bases agree with TRBD1. CDR1 and CDR2 (germline): SEHNR, FQNEAQ (reference sequence). The V and J ends lost 3 bases and 5 bases, in that order; junction bases with no gene match: 9. CDR3 length equals 17 residues. Written as DNA, the CDR3 is TGTGCCAGCAGCTTGTCCCGGGACAGGGGGCAAGGAGATACGCAGTATTTT. Residues: CASSLSRDRGQGDTQYF.

This clonotype was observed many times. The chain is built from TRBV7-2 and TRBJ2-3; no clear D gene. V was trimmed by 2 bases and J by 4 bases, leaving 7 bases between them. This CDR3 is 13 amino acids long. CDR1 is SGHTA and CDR2 is FQGNSA in the germline V gene. CDR3 region: CASSLKPADTQYF. The CDR3 nucleotides are TGTGCCAGCAGCTTAAAACCAGCAGATACGCAGTATTTT. Combining the CDR3 with reference TRBV7-2 and TRBJ2-3 gives the whole variable domain GAGVSQSPSNKVTEKGKDVELRCDPISGHTALYWYRQSLGQGLEFLIYFQGNSAPDKSGLPSDRFSAERTGGSVSTLTIQRTQQEDSAVYLCASSLKPADTQYFGPGTRLTVL.

This clonotype was seen a few times. V is TRBV20-1 and J is TRBJ1-3; D remains ambiguous. CDR3 length: 10 amino acids. CDR1 is DFQATT and CDR2 is SNEGSKA in the germline V gene (reference sequence). Trimming pared 6 bases from V and 4 bases from J, leaving 4 bases between. CDR3: CSARGNTIYF. CDR3 nucleotide sequence: TGCAGTGCAAGGGGAAACACCATATATTTT.

In this sample, this clonotype turned up many times. The CDR3, as DNA: TGTGCCAGCAGCTTATTGGGGGGGGAGCTGTTTTTT. It codes for CASSLLGGELFF. This chain links TRBV7-7 with TRBJ2-2; D remains unclear. The CDR3 runs 12 residues. Trimming took 2 bases from V and 8 from J, leaving 6 bases between them. CDR1 and CDR2 from the germline V gene are SSHAT and FNYEAQ (reference sequence).

This clonotype was seen at least ten times. The genes are TRBV15 and TRBJ2-5, with TRBD2 matching 7 bases. Germline V gene data show CDR1 as LNHNV and CDR2 as YYDKDF (reference sequence). V gave up 1 base and J gave up 2 bases; unmatched junction bases: 4. This CDR3 region has 15 residues. The CDR3 reads CATSRGGTIQETQYF. CDR3 DNA: TGTGCCACCAGCAGAGGCGGGACTATACAAGAGACCCAGTACTTC.

At least ten counts were recorded for this clonotype. The chain couples TRBV6-5 to TRBJ1-4; no clear D gene. V gave up 6 bases and J gave up 10 bases, with 21 bases separating them. CDR1 is MNHEY, CDR2 SVGAGI, per germline. The CDR3 loop spans 15 amino acids. The CDR3 is CASSRDGEHDTKLFF. Written as DNA, the CDR3 is TGTGCCAGCAGCCGCGACGGAGAGCATGACACAAAACTGTTTTTT.

Many counts were recorded for this clonotype. V gene TRBV29-1 combines with J gene TRBJ1-1, with 11 bases identical to TRBD1. Germline V CDR1 and CDR2: SQVTM, ANQGSEA. After removal of 7 bases from V and 4 bases from J, the junction contained 5 bases not matched to a gene. CDR3 length: 13 residues. The CDR3 region has the DNA TGCAGCGCAAGGACAGGGGGCGGCACTGAAGCTTTCTTT. Translated, it gives CSARTGGGTEAFF.

The J gene is TRBJ2-7, the V gene TRBV3-1, with TRBD2 identical over 14 bases. CDR3 length equals 19 residues. CDR1 LGHDT and CDR2 YNNKEL come from the germline V gene (reference sequence). The trim removed 0 bases at V and 6 bases at J, leaving 13 bases unmatched. The chain's CDR3 is CASSQDSIRGLAGASEQYF. CDR3 DNA sequence: TGTGCCAGCAGCCAAGATTCTATTAGGGGACTAGCGGGAGCCTCCGAGCAGTACTTC.

In its sample, this clonotype was seen many times. This chain uses TRBV7-2 with TRBJ1-2, with a possible D match to TRBD1 (5 bases). Trimming cost V 6 bases and J 2 bases, with 13 bases left between them. The CDR3 sequence is 14 residues long. Germline V gene sequence: CDR1 SGHTA, CDR2 FQGNSA. The CDR3 reads CASRATGDNYGYTF. For the CDR3, the DNA is TGTGCCAGCAGGGCTACCGGGGACAACTATGGCTACACCTTC. The full variable domain, its missing parts supplied by reference TRBV7-2 and TRBJ1-2, is GAGVSQSPSNKVTEKGKDVELRCDPISGHTALYWYRQSLGQGLEFLIYFQGNSAPDKSGLPSDRFSAERTGGSVSTLTIQRTQQEDSAVYLCASRATGDNYGYTFGSGTRLTVV.

This clonotype was found a few times. V is TRBV3-1 and J is TRBJ2-5; the match to TRBD1 covers 8 bases. V lost 2 bases to trimming and J lost 5 bases; unmatched junction nucleotides: 10. The CDR3 runs to 16 residues. In germline, CDR1 is LGHDT, CDR2 YNNKEL (reference sequence). The CDR3 DNA sequence: TGTGCCAGCAGCCAAAGTCGGACAGGGTGGATGGAGACCCAGTACTTC. Encoded protein: CASSQSRTGWMETQYF.

This clonotype occurred a few times. The rearrangement uses TRBV12-3 or TRBV12-4 and TRBJ2-5; D gene unclear. There are 13 residues in the CDR3. Trimming stripped 6 bases from V and 2 bases from J, with 10 bases between. Here the CDR3 reads CASRVWLQETQYF. In DNA, the CDR3 is TGTGCCAGCAGGGTCTGGTTGCAAGAGACCCAGTACTTC.

CDR3 in DNA: TGCAGCGTTGGAGGGCTGGACACTGAAGCTTTCTTT. Protein sequence: CSVGGLDTEAFF. This chain joins TRBV29-1 and TRBJ1-1; D call uncertain. Germline assignment: CDR1 SQVTM and CDR2 ANQGSEA. The CDR3 consists of 12 residues. V lost 4 bases and J lost 3, with 9 bases in between. The complete variable domain, with remaining parts taken from reference TRBV29-1 and TRBJ1-1, reads SAVISQKPSRDICQRGTSLTIQCQVDSQVTMMFWYRQQPGQSLTLIATANQGSEATYESGFVIDKFPISRPNLTFSTLTVSNMSPEDSSIYLCSVGGLDTEAFFGQGTRLTVV.

This clonotype was picked up many times. This chain uses TRBV12-3 or TRBV12-4 with TRBJ2-1; TRBD2 agrees at 10 bases. The V gene end was trimmed by 6 bases and the J gene end by 0 bases; junction bases not matched to a gene: 5. CDR3 length: 16 residues. In DNA form, the CDR3 reads TGTGCCAGCAGCGGACTAGCGGACTACTCCTACAATGAGCAGTTCTTC. Translation: CASSGLADYSYNEQFF.

This clonotype has a count of ten or more. The chain couples TRBV6-1 to TRBJ1-1; weak D call: TRBD1 (5 bases). V lost 6 bases, J lost 8 bases, and 16 bases lay in between. The V gene's germline CDR1 is MNHNS and CDR2 SASEGT. This CDR3 region has 13 residues. CDR3 amino acids: CASSLERGSEAFF. CDR3 coding DNA: TGTGCCAGCAGCCTTGAGAGGGGATCCGAAGCTTTCTTT.

A remark on this clonotype: A much more abundant neighbour one base away suggests this may be a read error. The chain couples TRBV2 to TRBJ2-3; D unresolved. This CDR3 is built from 10 residues. The V gene's germline CDR1 is SNHLY and CDR2 FYNNEI. This CDR3 reads CVSLTDTQYF. For the CDR3, the DNA is TGTGTCAGCCTTACAGATACGCAGTATTTT. Combining the CDR3 with reference TRBV2 and TRBJ2-3 gives the whole variable domain EPEVTQTPSHQVTQMGQEVILRCVPISNHLYFYWYRQILGQKVEFLVSFYNNEISEKSEIFDDQFSVERPDGSNFTLKIRSTKLEDSAMYFCVSLTDTQYFGPGTRLTVL.

This clonotype was found many times. The chain joins TRBV11-2 to TRBJ2-3; no firm D call. The V end was cut by 0 bases, the J end by 0 bases, with 10 bases between. The CDR3 spans 16 residues. Germline loops: CDR1 SGHAT, CDR2 FQNNGV. The CDR3 DNA reads as TGTGCCAGCAGCTTAGATCCCCGGCGGAGCACAGATACGCAGTATTTT. It codes for CASSLDPRRSTDTQYF. Together with reference TRBV11-2 and TRBJ2-3, the CDR3 gives the full variable domain: EAGVAQSPRYKIIEKRQSVAFWCNPISGHATLYWYQQILGQGPKLLIQFQNNGVVDDSQLPKDRFSAERLKGVDSTLKIQPAKLEDSAVYLCASSLDPRRSTDTQYFGPGTRLTVL.

In this sample, this clonotype turned up many times. The V gene is TRBV6-2 or TRBV6-3, the J gene TRBJ2-7; D may be TRBD1 (6 bases). The V end was cut by 8 bases, the J end by 1 base, with 12 bases between. The CDR3 runs to 13 residues. CDR1 is MNHEY, CDR2 SVGEGT, per germline. CDR3 DNA: TGTGCCAGCTGCCTGACAGGATCCTACGAGCAGTACTTC. This translates into CASCLTGSYEQYF.

The V call is TRBV14, the J call TRBJ1-4, with D uncertain. The CDR3 extends over 15 amino acids. In germline, CDR1 is SGHDN, CDR2 FVKESK. The V end was cut by 0 bases, the J end by 8 bases, with 13 bases between. The CDR3 loop is CASSQDLAGFEKLFF. In DNA form, the CDR3 reads TGTGCCAGCAGCCAAGATCTTGCTGGGTTCGAAAAACTGTTTTTT.

This clonotype turned up a few times. The CDR3 region has the DNA TGTGCCAGCAGTTTTTTTAGGGGCAATGAGCAGTTCTTC. Its protein is CASSFFRGNEQFF. The chain has TRBV12-3 or TRBV12-4 and TRBJ2-1; tentatively, D is TRBD1 (5 bases). CDR3 size: 13 residues. The germline V and J ends were trimmed by 3 bases and 6 bases, with 9 bases remaining between them.

The V gene is TRBV4-3, the J gene TRBJ1-6; D perhaps matches TRBD1 (5 bases). Deletions cut 5 bases from V and 7 bases from J, with 15 bases between. There are 15 residues in the CDR3. Germline CDR1 and CDR2: LGHNA and YSLEER. The CDR3 nucleotides read TGCGCCAGCAGCACAGGTCGTGTGGGGAATTCACCCCTCCACTTT. Translating gives CASSTGRVGNSPLHF.

Ten or more counts support this clonotype. The genes are TRBV6-2 or TRBV6-3 and TRBJ1-1; unclear D gene. CDR1 is MNHEY and CDR2 is SVGEGT in the germline V gene. The CDR3 loop spans 11 amino acids. V dropped 8 bases and J dropped 4 bases, with 8 bases sitting between them. The CDR3 region is CASGRITEAFF. For the CDR3, the DNA is TGTGCCAGCGGCCGGATCACTGAAGCTTTCTTT.

In regard to this clonotype: A read error is possible here, since a much larger clone lies one base away. V is TRBV7-9 and J is TRBJ1-4; no clear D gene. The germline V and J ends were trimmed by 5 bases and 8 bases, with 21 bases remaining between them. This CDR3 is 16 amino acids long. Per germline, CDR1 SEHNR and CDR2 FQNEAQ (reference sequence). CDR3 residues: CASSTARFSAKEKLFF. The CDR3 bases are TGTGCCAGCAGCACCGCGAGGTTTTCCGCCAAAGAAAAACTGTTTTTT. Using reference TRBV7-9 and TRBJ1-4 for the parts outside the CDR3, the full variable domain is DTGVSQNPRHKITKRGQNVTFRCDPISEHNRLYWYRQTLGQGPEFLTYFQNEAQLEKSRLLSDRFSAERPKGSFSTLEIQRTEQGDSAMYLCASSTARFSAKEKLFFGSGTQLSVL.

This clonotype appeared many times. The chain combines TRBV6-2 or TRBV6-3 with TRBJ2-7; TRBD1 agrees at 10 bases. The CDR3 totals 16 residues. Germline V gene data show CDR1 as MNHEY and CDR2 as SVGEGT. V was clipped by 2 bases and J by 3 bases; unmatched bases: 7. The CDR3 is CASSYGDRGRLYEQYF. Here the CDR3 DNA reads TGTGCCAGCAGTTACGGGGACAGGGGAAGGCTCTACGAGCAGTACTTC.

This clonotype has ten or more counts. V usage is TRBV5-1 and J usage is TRBJ1-4, with a weak D call TRBD1 (6 bases). There are 15 residues in the CDR3. Germline V gene sequence: CDR1 SGHRS, CDR2 YFSETQ. V was shortened by 2 bases and J by 5 bases, with 13 bases between the two germline ends. DNA for the CDR3: TGCGCCAGCAGCTTCAACAGGGCCCTAAATGAAAAACTGTTTTTT. Translating gives CASSFNRALNEKLFF.

In this sample, this clonotype turned up many times. The chain joins TRBV19 to TRBJ2-5, with D tentatively TRBD1 (5 bases). Germline V gene data show CDR1 as LNHDA and CDR2 as SQIVND (reference sequence). V gave up 4 bases and J gave up 4 bases, with 16 bases separating them. This CDR3 is built from 15 residues. CDR3 sequence (DNA): TGTGCCAGTAGTAGAACGGACACTGGAAGAGAGACCCAGTACTTC. Translated: CASSRTDTGRETQYF.

This clonotype was seen ten or more times. The rearrangement uses TRBV7-2 and TRBJ1-1; D unresolved. Germline CDR1 and CDR2: SGHTA and FQGNSA. Trimming left V 2 bases short and J 1 base short, with 8 bases between. The CDR3 extends over 14 amino acids. The CDR3 nucleotides read TGTGCCAGCAGCTTACAGAGTCGGAACACTGAAGCTTTCTTT. Its translation: CASSLQSRNTEAFF.

This clonotype was found many times. The chain has TRBV5-1 and TRBJ1-3; weak D call: TRBD1 (6 bases). CDR1 and CDR2 from the germline V gene are SGHRS and YFSETQ. Trimming pared 5 bases from V and 0 bases from J, leaving 21 bases between. This CDR3 spans 18 amino acids. CDR3 amino acids: CASRKEINRATSGNTIYF. The CDR3 DNA follows: TGCGCCAGCAGAAAAGAAATAAACAGGGCAACCTCTGGAAACACCATATATTTT.

This clonotype came up many times. The chain carries TRBV20-1 and TRBJ2-7; no reliable D call. The CDR3 consists of 13 residues. Between the trimmed V and J ends, which lost 6 bases and 0 bases, there was a span of 12 bases. Germline V gives CDR1 DFQATT, CDR2 SNEGSKA (reference sequence). The CDR3 region has the DNA TGCAGTGCCAAGCGCCTCAGCTCCTACGAGCAGTACTTC. Its protein is CSAKRLSSYEQYF.

This clonotype turned up a few times. The rearrangement joins TRBV29-1 to TRBJ1-2, with TRBD1 as a possible D gene (6 bases). Germline assignment: CDR1 SQVTM and CDR2 ANQGSEA. This CDR3 has 14 residues. The V gene lost 7 bases and the J gene lost 2 bases, with 17 bases spanning the gap. DNA for the CDR3: TGCAGCGCCGACCCGAACAGGGACAACTATGGCTACACCTTC. It encodes CSADPNRDNYGYTF.

This clonotype has a count of ten or more. The chain couples TRBV18 to TRBJ1-5; D unresolved. This CDR3 has 13 amino acids. Germline CDR1 KGHSH, CDR2 LQKENI. The V gene lost 2 bases and the J gene lost 3 bases, with 5 bases spanning the gap. The CDR3 nucleotides read TGTGCCAGCTCACCATCAGCCAATCAGCCCCAGCATTTT. Its protein product is CASSPSANQPQHF.

Many counts were recorded for this clonotype. The V and J genes are TRBV11-2 and TRBJ2-1; D gene uncertain. CDR3 length: 15 amino acids. Trimming removed 0 bases at V and 6 bases at J, with 12 bases between. Germline V gene lookup returns CDR1 SGHAT and CDR2 FQNNGV. The CDR3 coding sequence is TGTGCCAGCAGCTTAGAATTAGCAGTCGGCAATGAGCAGTTCTTC. This gives the protein CASSLELAVGNEQFF.

This clonotype has ten or more counts. The chain recombines TRBV19 with TRBJ2-1; 10 bases map to TRBD1. CDR3 length: 15 amino acids. V lost 5 bases, J lost 2 bases, and 3 bases stayed unmatched. Germline CDR1 is LNHDA and CDR2 is SQIVND (reference sequence). For the CDR3, the DNA is TGTGCCAGTAGTCCCGACAGGGGGCCCTACAATGAGCAGTTCTTC. This sequence encodes CASSPDRGPYNEQFF.